The clone carrying this T cell receptor beta chain came up many times. Its antigen is not known. These data belong to a study of Graves' ophthalmopathy and Graves' hyperthyroidism. Beta-chain TCR CDR3 regions were amplified from RNA transcripts. The authors performed first-round RT-PCR with HTBI primers and then a second-round multiplex PCR. TCRdb recomputed calls from the multiplex PCR reads with MiXCR, one row per CDR3 protein. The sample carries 600,000 to 650,000 distinct CDR3 sequences, 20% to 25% recorded once. The germline CDR1 and CDR2 sequences are MNHEY and SVGAGI. This CDR3 is 18 amino acids long. V was pared by 2 bases and J by 0 bases, with 5 bases of the junction left unmatched. Notes on the study in general: Blood also carried most expanded thyroid clonotypes exceeding 0.001 frequency. Ophthalmopathy cases were distinguished from stable hyperthyroidism by a 13-signature model, reaching just over 85% sensitivity and about 81% specificity.

Hyperthyroidism showing no ophthalmopathy within 18 months of follow-up was stable. Additional autoimmune diseases, uncontrolled infections, pregnancy or lactation disqualified patients. This TCR came from a woman aged 18-29 years with stable Graves' hyperthyroidism. Some clones in this sample may be carry-over from other donors' samples. The chain uses TRBV6-5 and TRBJ1-6; 9 bases align to TRBD1. The sequenced sample was peripheral blood. CDR3 residues: CASSYTGQGSSYNSPLHF. Written as DNA, the CDR3 is TGTGCCAGCAGTTACACAGGACAGGGGAGCTCCTATAATTCACCCCTCCACTTT.